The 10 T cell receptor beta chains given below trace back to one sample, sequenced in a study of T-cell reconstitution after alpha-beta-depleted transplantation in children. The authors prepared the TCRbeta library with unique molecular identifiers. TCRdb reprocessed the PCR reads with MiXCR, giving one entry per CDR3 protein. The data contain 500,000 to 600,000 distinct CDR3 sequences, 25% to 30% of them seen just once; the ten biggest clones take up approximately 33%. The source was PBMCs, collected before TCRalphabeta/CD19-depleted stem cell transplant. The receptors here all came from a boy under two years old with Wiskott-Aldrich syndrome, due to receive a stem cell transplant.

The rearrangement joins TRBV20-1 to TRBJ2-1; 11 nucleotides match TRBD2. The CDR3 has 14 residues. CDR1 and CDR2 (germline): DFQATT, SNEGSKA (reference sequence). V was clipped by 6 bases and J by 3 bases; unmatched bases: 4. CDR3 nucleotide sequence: TGCAGTGCAACGGGACTAGCGGACTACAATGAGCAGTTCTTC. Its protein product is CSATGLADYNEQFF.

CDR3 region: CASSPIVFGEQFF. Here the CDR3 DNA reads TGTGCCAGCAGCCCTATTGTATTCGGTGAGCAGTTCTTC. The V and J genes are TRBV14 and TRBJ2-1; D ambiguous. The CDR3 loop spans 13 amino acids. Trimming removed 4 bases at V and 9 bases at J, with 13 bases between. Germline loops: CDR1 SGHDN, CDR2 FVKESK.

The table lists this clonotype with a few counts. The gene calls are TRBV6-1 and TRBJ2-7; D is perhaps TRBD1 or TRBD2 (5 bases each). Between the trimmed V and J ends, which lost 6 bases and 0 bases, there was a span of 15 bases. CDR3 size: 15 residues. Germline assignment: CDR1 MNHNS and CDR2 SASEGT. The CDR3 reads CASSSSPGSSYEQYF. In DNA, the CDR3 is TGTGCCAGCAGCAGCTCCCCAGGGAGCTCCTACGAGCAGTACTTC.

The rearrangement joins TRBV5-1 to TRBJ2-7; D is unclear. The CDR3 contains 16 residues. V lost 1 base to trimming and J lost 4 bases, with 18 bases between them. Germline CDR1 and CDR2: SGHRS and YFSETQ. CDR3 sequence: CASSLLDSPYTYEQYF. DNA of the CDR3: TGCGCCAGCAGCTTGCTTGACTCCCCATATACATACGAGCAGTACTTC. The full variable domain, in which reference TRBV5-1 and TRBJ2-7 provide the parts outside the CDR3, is KAGVTQTPRYLIKTRGQQVTLSCSPISGHRSVSWYQQTPGQGLQFLFEYFSETQRNKGNFPGRFSGRQFSNSRSEMNVSTLELGDSALYLCASSLLDSPYTYEQYFGPGTRLTVT.

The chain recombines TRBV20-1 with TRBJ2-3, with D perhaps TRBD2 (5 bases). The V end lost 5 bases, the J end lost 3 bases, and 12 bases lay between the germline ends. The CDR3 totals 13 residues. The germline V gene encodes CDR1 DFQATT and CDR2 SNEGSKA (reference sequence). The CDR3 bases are TGCAGTGCTCCCCGAACGGGAACAGATACGCAGTATTTT. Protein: CSAPRTGTDTQYF.

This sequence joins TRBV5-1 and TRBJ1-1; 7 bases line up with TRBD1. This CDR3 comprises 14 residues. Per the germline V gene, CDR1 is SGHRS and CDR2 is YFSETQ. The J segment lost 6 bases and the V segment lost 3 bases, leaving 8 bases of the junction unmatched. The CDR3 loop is CASSSRQGVAEAFF. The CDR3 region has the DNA TGCGCCAGCAGCTCAAGACAGGGCGTTGCTGAAGCTTTCTTT.

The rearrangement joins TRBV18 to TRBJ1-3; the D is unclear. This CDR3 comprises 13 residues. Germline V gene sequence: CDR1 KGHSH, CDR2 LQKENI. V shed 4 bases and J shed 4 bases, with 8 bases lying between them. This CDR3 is CASSLPDGNTIYF. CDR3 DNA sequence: TGTGCCAGCTCACTTCCGGACGGAAACACCATATATTTT.

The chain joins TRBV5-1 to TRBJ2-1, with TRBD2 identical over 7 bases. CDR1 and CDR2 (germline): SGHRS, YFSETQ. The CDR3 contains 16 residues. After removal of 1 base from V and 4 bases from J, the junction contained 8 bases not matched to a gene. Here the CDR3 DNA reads TGCGCCAGCAGCTTGACCAAGCGGGATGATTACAATGAGCAGTTCTTC. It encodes CASSLTKRDDYNEQFF. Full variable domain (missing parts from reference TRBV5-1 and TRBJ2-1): KAGVTQTPRYLIKTRGQQVTLSCSPISGHRSVSWYQQTPGQGLQFLFEYFSETQRNKGNFPGRFSGRQFSNSRSEMNVSTLELGDSALYLCASSLTKRDDYNEQFFGPGTRLTVL.

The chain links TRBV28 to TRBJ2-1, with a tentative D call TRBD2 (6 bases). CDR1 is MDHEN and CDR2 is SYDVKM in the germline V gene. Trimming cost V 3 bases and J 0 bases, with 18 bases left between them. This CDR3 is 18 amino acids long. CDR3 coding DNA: TGTGCCAGCAGTTTCTTGCGGAGTTGGGGGGACTCCTACAATGAGCAGTTCTTC. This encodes CASSFLRSWGDSYNEQFF.

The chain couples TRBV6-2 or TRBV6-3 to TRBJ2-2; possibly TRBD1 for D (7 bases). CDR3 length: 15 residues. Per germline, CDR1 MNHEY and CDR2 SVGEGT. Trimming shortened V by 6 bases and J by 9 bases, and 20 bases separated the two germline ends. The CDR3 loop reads CASRRGEDRHRELFF. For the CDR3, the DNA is TGTGCCAGCAGACGAGGGGAGGACAGGCATAGGGAGCTGTTTTTT.